The 2 T cell receptor beta chains presented below share a single source sample, sequenced in a study of blood T cell repertoires in COVID-19. Method: immunoSEQ multiplex PCR; TCRdb's copy keeps in-frame clones and lacks some. The data hold about 220,000 clones, with around 91% observed a single time. Sequenced material: PBMCs or T cells enriched from blood (not recorded which). The receptors were sampled from a woman under 30 in a cohort exposed to, infected with or recovered from COVID-19 (not recorded which).

The chain carries TRBV13 and TRBJ1-3; no reliable D call. The CDR3 covers 15 residues. Trimming removed 5 bases from V and 0 bases from J, with 11 bases in between. Germline CDR1 reads PRHDT; CDR2 reads FYEKMQ (reference sequence). CDR3 bases: TGTGCCAGCAGCCCTCGGGGAATCTCTGGAAACACCATATATTTT. It translates to CASSPRGISGNTIYF.

V gene TRBV6-6 combines with J gene TRBJ1-3, with D hard to call. Germline loops: CDR1 MNHNY, CDR2 SVGAGI (reference sequence). V lost 4 bases and J lost 0, with 10 bases in between. The length of the CDR3 is 15 residues. The CDR3 loop is CASSSTDRSGNTIYF. The CDR3 DNA follows: TGTGCCAGCAGTTCCACAGATCGCTCTGGAAACACCATATATTTT.